This section outlines one TCR beta chain sequence together with its context. This entry is derived from a study of blood T cell repertoires in COVID-19. Assay used: immunoSEQ multiplex PCR; TCRdb lists only in-frame clones, some missing. The sample includes about 160,000 clones, 65% to 85% of them seen just once. Sequencing used peripheral blood. The origin of this receptor is a man aged 60-69 years with active or convalescent COVID-19.

CDR3 region: CASSEAQSRRAGDLGRVKLFF. The DNA of the CDR3 is TGTGCCAGCAGTGAAGCGCAATCCCGGCGGGCAGGGGACCTCGGTCGCGTAAAACTGTTTTTT. The chain uses TRBV2 and TRBJ1-4; weak D call: TRBD1 (6 bases). Per germline, CDR1 SNHLY and CDR2 FYNNEI. Trimming removed 0 bases at V and 10 bases at J, with 33 bases between. The CDR3 spans 21 residues. The full variable domain, completed using reference TRBV2 and TRBJ1-4, is EPEVTQTPSHQVTQMGQEVILRCVPISNHLYFYWYRQILGQKVEFLVSFYNNEISEKSEIFDDQFSVERPDGSNFTLKIRSTKLEDSAMYFCASSEAQSRRAGDLGRVKLFFGSGTQLSVL.